A single sample is the source of the 21 T cell receptor beta chains below, sequenced in a study of PD-1 blockade in classical Hodgkin lymphoma (TCRdb year 2020). The library was prepared using the immunoSEQ multiplex PCR assay. Not all clones reach the TCRdb copy of this immuneACCESS table, which keeps in-frame sequences only. Checked studies attribute under half of the gap to unresolved V genes and leave the rest unexplained. The sample profile shows over 20,000 clones; approximately 80% of them were found once. Together, the top ten hold less than 9.5% of the sample. What the time point label conveys for this sample: cycle 4 day 1 (C4D1), after six to seven weeks of nivolumab. All trial patients had relapsed after autologous stem cell transplantation, with cohorts A, B and C differing in prior brentuximab vedotin exposure. Material: peripheral blood mononuclear cells (PBMCs), obtained before the fourth cycle of nivolumab. The receptors shown here come from a human donor with classical Hodgkin lymphoma.

V is TRBV5-6 and J is TRBJ2-6, with D tentatively TRBD2 (5 bases). The CDR3 contains 17 residues. V gave up 7 bases and J gave up 0 bases, with 17 bases separating them. CDR1 and CDR2 from the germline V gene are SGHDT and YYEEEE. CDR3 sequence: CASFSGKMYSGANVLTF. CDR3 coding DNA: TGTGCCAGCTTTTCCGGGAAAATGTACTCTGGGGCCAACGTCCTGACTTTC.

The genes are TRBV9 and TRBJ2-4; 8 positions match TRBD1. Germline loops: CDR1 SGDLS, CDR2 YYNGEE. The V segment lost 4 bases and the J segment 2 bases; nucleotides outside the gene matches: 5. This CDR3 is built from 15 residues. CDR3 sequence: CASSPRQGSKNIQYF. DNA for the CDR3: TGTGCCAGCAGCCCGCGACAGGGGTCCAAAAACATTCAGTACTTC.

In nucleotides, the CDR3 is TGTGCCAGCAGCTTAGCGGGCGATCAGCCCCAGCATTTT. Translated: CASSLAGDQPQHF. This rearrangement joins TRBV7-3 to TRBJ1-5, with D uncertain. The V end was cut by 2 bases, the J end by 5 bases, with 7 bases between. Germline V gene data show CDR1 as SGHTA and CDR2 as FQGTGA. The CDR3 consists of 13 residues.

The genes are TRBV6-6 and TRBJ2-1; perhaps TRBD1 as D (5 bases). With 2 bases removed from V and 8 bases from J, the gap between germline ends came to 16 bases. CDR3 length: 15 amino acids. Germline V gene data show CDR1 as MNHNY and CDR2 as SVGAGI (reference sequence). This CDR3 is CASSYDWQGGDEQFF. The CDR3 nucleotides are TGTGCCAGCAGTTACGATTGGCAGGGTGGAGATGAGCAGTTCTTC.

V gene TRBV19 combines with J gene TRBJ1-6; D is perhaps TRBD1 (6 bases). Trimming removed 5 bases from V and 7 bases from J, with 15 bases in between. This CDR3 has 15 residues. CDR1 is LNHDA, CDR2 SQIVND, per germline (reference sequence). The CDR3 DNA follows: TGTGCCAGTAGTCCCTACAGGGATGGGAATTCACCCCTCCACTTT. This codes for CASSPYRDGNSPLHF.

CDR3 sequence reads: CASRSTGVLIQPQHF. The CDR3 region has the DNA TGTGCCAGCAGATCTACAGGGGTCCTCATCCAGCCCCAGCATTTT. V gene TRBV27 combines with J gene TRBJ1-5; 7 bases align to TRBD1. The V gene end was trimmed by 6 bases and the J gene end by 7 bases; junction bases not matched to a gene: 12. The CDR3 contains 15 residues. Germline assignment: CDR1 MNHEY and CDR2 SMNVEV (reference sequence).

This clone was counted a single time. The gene calls are TRBV7-8 and TRBJ1-2, with TRBD1 as a possible D gene (5 bases). The CDR3 contains 15 residues. Germline V gene lookup returns CDR1 SGHVS and CDR2 FQNEAQ. The V gene lost 5 bases and the J gene lost 4 bases, with 17 bases spanning the gap. The CDR3 sequence: CASSAGQSMSYGYTF. CDR3 sequence (DNA): TGTGCCAGCAGCGCCGGACAAAGTATGAGCTATGGCTACACCTTC.

The chain uses TRBV15 and TRBJ2-3; TRBD2 aligns across 8 bases. The CDR3 covers 18 residues. Germline V gene sequence: CDR1 LNHNV, CDR2 YYDKDF (reference sequence). V shed 4 bases and J 0 bases; nucleotides not matched to a gene: 12. The CDR3 bases are TGTGCCACCAGCACCGGGACTAGTGGTTCGGCTAGCACAGATACGCAGTATTTT. As protein: CATSTGTSGSASTDTQYF.

This sequence joins TRBV7-8 and TRBJ1-2; D might be TRBD1 (5 bases). In germline, CDR1 is SGHVS, CDR2 FQNEAQ. The CDR3 consists of 16 residues. Trimming stripped 1 base from V and 2 bases from J, with 14 bases between. DNA of the CDR3: TGTGCCAGCAGCTTAGGGTCGATGGGGCCCAACTATGGCTACACCTTC. Protein sequence: CASSLGSMGPNYGYTF.

The rearrangement uses TRBV13 and TRBJ2-7; D gene uncertain. Germline values: CDR1 PRHDT, CDR2 FYEKMQ (reference sequence). With 6 bases removed from V and 6 bases from J, the gap between germline ends came to 21 bases. The CDR3 runs to 15 residues. The CDR3 reads CASSARRQSASEQYF. CDR3 DNA sequence: TGTGCCAGCAGTGCTCGGCGACAATCGGCATCCGAGCAGTACTTC.

This clone has more than one count but fewer than ten. The same CDR3 can be traced to other DNA sequences in this sample. The chain recombines TRBV27 with TRBJ2-5; either TRBD1 or TRBD2 may supply D (5 bases each). Deletions cut 10 bases from V and 3 bases from J, with 9 bases between. This CDR3 spans 11 amino acids. Germline V gene data show CDR1 as MNHEY and CDR2 as SMNVEV (reference sequence). CDR3 in amino acids: CATGRKETQYF. In DNA form, the CDR3 reads TGTGCCACGGGGCGAAAAGAGACCCAGTACTTC.

This clone was seen only a few times. This chain joins TRBV5-1 and TRBJ2-5, with D possibly TRBD1 on 5 matching bases. Germline CDR1 SGHRS, CDR2 YFSETQ. The CDR3 runs 16 residues. V was pared by 0 bases and J by 4 bases, with 16 bases between. CDR3 in amino acids: CASSLGFQGPGETQYF. The CDR3 coding sequence is TGCGCCAGCAGCTTGGGGTTCCAGGGCCCGGGAGAGACCCAGTACTTC.

This clone was found once. The chain couples TRBV5-8 to TRBJ2-5; 7 nucleotides line up with TRBD1. Germline V CDR1 and CDR2: SGHTS, YDEGEE. V trimming: 8 bases; J trimming: 2 bases; junction bases outside the gene matches: 9. The CDR3 has 14 residues. The CDR3 spells CASTPGQPQETQYF. In nucleotides, the CDR3 is TGTGCCAGTACACCGGGACAGCCTCAAGAGACCCAGTACTTC.

V usage is TRBV15 and J usage is TRBJ1-1; 7 positions match TRBD1. The CDR3 loop spans 16 amino acids. CDR1 is LNHNV, CDR2 YYDKDF, per germline (reference sequence). V trimming: 5 bases; J trimming: 6 bases; junction bases outside the gene matches: 15. The CDR3 sequence is CATSPTRDRRRAEAFF. The CDR3 DNA reads TGTGCCACCAGCCCCACACGGGACAGAAGGAGAGCTGAAGCTTTCTTT.

The chain couples TRBV5-1 to TRBJ1-4; a possible D gene is TRBD1 (5 bases). From germline, CDR1 is SGHRS and CDR2 YFSETQ. Deletions cut 0 bases from V and 8 bases from J, with 14 bases between. The CDR3 has 15 amino acids. The CDR3 DNA follows: TGCGCCAGCAGCTTGGTCGGGGGGATGGGGGAAAAACTGTTTTTT. Its protein product is CASSLVGGMGEKLFF.

The chain couples TRBV5-4 to TRBJ2-1; the D gene could be TRBD1 or TRBD2 (5 bases each). The V and J ends lost 6 bases and 10 bases respectively, with 14 bases between them. Germline V CDR1 and CDR2: SGHNT, YYREEE (reference sequence). The CDR3 spans 12 residues. The chain's CDR3 is CASTQGRGEQFF. In nucleotides, the CDR3 is TGTGCCAGCACCCAGGGTCGCGGGGAGCAGTTCTTC.

The genes are TRBV28 and TRBJ2-5; TRBD1 is a possible D gene (5 bases). Trimming pared 4 bases from V and 9 bases from J, leaving 15 bases between. In germline, CDR1 is MDHEN, CDR2 SYDVKM. There are 13 residues in the CDR3. The CDR3 DNA follows: TGTGCCAGCAGTTCCTGGGGCGGTAAGGCCCAGTACTTC. As protein: CASSSWGGKAQYF. Using reference TRBV28 and TRBJ2-5 for the parts outside the CDR3, the full variable domain is DVKVTQSSRYLVKRTGEKVFLECVQDMDHENMFWYRQDPGLGLRLIYFSYDVKMKEKGDIPEGYSVSREKKERFSLILESASTNQTSMYLCASSSWGGKAQYFGPGTRLLVL.

The V and J genes are TRBV4-1 and TRBJ2-5; tentatively, D is TRBD1 (5 bases). Germline CDR1 reads MGHRA; CDR2 reads YSYEKL. Trimming cost V 1 base and J 3 bases, with 12 bases left between them. The CDR3 runs to 15 residues. CDR3 in DNA: TGCGCCAGCAGCCAAGTTAATTTAGGGGAAGAGACCCAGTACTTC. Translated: CASSQVNLGEETQYF.

This rearrangement joins TRBV10-3 to TRBJ2-1; D tentatively fits TRBD1 or TRBD2 (5 bases each). The length of the CDR3 is 15 residues. With 2 bases removed from V and 2 bases from J, the gap between germline ends came to 10 bases. Germline V gives CDR1 ENHRY, CDR2 SYGVKD. CDR3 region: CAISETGTAYNEQFF. CDR3 nucleotide sequence: TGTGCCATCAGTGAGACCGGGACGGCCTACAATGAGCAGTTCTTC.

The J gene is TRBJ1-1, the V gene TRBV2; weak D call: TRBD1 (5 bases). V lost 6 bases, J lost 0 bases, and 11 bases lay in between. Germline V CDR1 and CDR2: SNHLY, FYNNEI. The CDR3 runs to 14 residues. This CDR3 reads CASRLGRMNTEAFF. The CDR3 DNA sequence: TGTGCCAGCAGGTTGGGACGGATGAACACTGAAGCTTTCTTT.

This clone was detected only a few times. The chain combines TRBV27 with TRBJ2-3, with D perhaps TRBD1 or TRBD2 (6 bases each). The V end lost 7 bases, the J end lost 3 bases, and 20 bases lay between the germline ends. The V gene's germline CDR1 is MNHEY and CDR2 SMNVEV (reference sequence). The CDR3 consists of 16 residues. This CDR3 is CASKTEGGLTTDTQYF. In DNA form, the CDR3 reads TGTGCCAGCAAGACGGAGGGGGGTCTGACAACAGATACGCAGTATTTT.